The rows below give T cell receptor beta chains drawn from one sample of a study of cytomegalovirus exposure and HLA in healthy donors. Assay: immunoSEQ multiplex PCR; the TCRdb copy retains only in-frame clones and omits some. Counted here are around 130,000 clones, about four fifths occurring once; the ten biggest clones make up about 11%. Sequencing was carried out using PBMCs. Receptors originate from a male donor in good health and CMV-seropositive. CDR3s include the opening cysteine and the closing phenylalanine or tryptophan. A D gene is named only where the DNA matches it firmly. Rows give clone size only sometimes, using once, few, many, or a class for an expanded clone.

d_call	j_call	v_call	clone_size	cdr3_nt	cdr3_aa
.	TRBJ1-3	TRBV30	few	TGTGCCTGCACCAGGGCCTCTGGAAACACCATATATTTT	CACTRASGNTIYF
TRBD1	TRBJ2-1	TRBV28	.	TGTGCCAGCAGTTCCAATCGACAGGGTCCTTACAATGAGCAGTTCTTC	CASSSNRQGPYNEQFF
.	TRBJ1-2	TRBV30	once	TGTGCCTGGAGTCCCGGGGGGGATCTCTACACCTTC	CAWSPGGDLYTF
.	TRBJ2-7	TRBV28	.	TGTGCCAGCAGTTATAAACGGGGCTACGAGCAGTACTTC	CASSYKRGYEQYF
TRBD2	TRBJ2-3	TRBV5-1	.	TGCGCCAGCAGCTTGGCGTTAGCGGGAGGGCGGACCACAGATACGCAGTATTTT	CASSLALAGGRTTDTQYF
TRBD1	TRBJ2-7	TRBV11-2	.	TGTGCCAGCAGCTCGATACCCGGGACAGCCTACGAGCAGTACTTC	CASSSIPGTAYEQYF
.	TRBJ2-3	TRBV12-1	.	TGTGCCAGCAGCTTCGGACTAGCGGGACGGACAGATACGCAGTATTTT	CASSFGLAGRTDTQYF
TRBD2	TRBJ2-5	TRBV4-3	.	TGCGCCAGCAGCCAAGATCTTCAAGCGGGAGGGCGCGGAGAGACCCAGTACTTC	CASSQDLQAGGRGETQYF
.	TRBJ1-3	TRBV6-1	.	TGTGCCAGCAGTGATCCGGGGTGGTTCTCTGGAAACACCATATATTTT	CASSDPGWFSGNTIYF
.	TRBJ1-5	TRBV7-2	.	TGTGCCAGCAGCTTAAACCCTTATCTTGAGTCCCAGCATTTT	CASSLNPYLESQHF
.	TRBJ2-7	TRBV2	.	TGTGCCAGCCGGACTCTCTCCTACGAGCAGTACTTC	CASRTLSYEQYF
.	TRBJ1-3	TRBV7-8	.	TGTGCCAGCAGCTTAGCGGGCCCCCTCTCTGGAAACACCATATATTTT	CASSLAGPLSGNTIYF
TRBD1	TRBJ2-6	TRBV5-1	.	TGCGCCAGCAGCTTGGAGGGCAGGGGGAGCTCTGGGGCCAACGTCCTGACTTTC	CASSLEGRGSSGANVLTF